Listed below are T cell receptor beta chains from one sample, sequenced in a study of blood T cell repertoires in COVID-19. Libraries were prepared by immunoSEQ multiplex PCR; TCRdb keeps only in-frame clonotypes and omits some of them. Among 450,000 or so clones, about 90% were seen once, and the ten largest hold 0.7% to 0.85%. The specimen sequenced was peripheral blood. These TCRs come from a man younger than 35 with COVID-19, enrolled during active disease. Both conserved end residues are part of each CDR3. The order of the fields is CDR3 DNA, CDR3 protein, J gene, clone size, V gene, CDR3 length, D gene. A D gene is named only where the DNA matches it firmly. Not all rows give a size; the values are once, few, many and, for expanded clones, a class.

DNA: TGTGCCAGCAGCTTGAAGAGGGAAAACGAGCAGTACTTC; CDR3: CASSLKRENEQYF; J: TRBJ2-7; size: -; V: TRBV5-4; length: 13; D: -
DNA: TGTGCCAGCGGGACTAGCGGGACTAATACGCAGTATTTT; CDR3: CASGTSGTNTQYF; J: TRBJ2-3; size: -; V: TRBV9; length: 13; D: TRBD2
DNA: TGTGCCAGCGGTCAGGGGCACGGCCAGCCCCAGCATTTT; CDR3: CASGQGHGQPQHF; J: TRBJ1-5; size: -; V: TRBV6-5; length: 13; D: -
DNA: TGTGCCAGTAGTCCGGGACAGGGGCTTAGCACAGATACGCAGTATTTT; CDR3: CASSPGQGLSTDTQYF; J: TRBJ2-3; size: once; V: TRBV19; length: 16; D: TRBD1
DNA: TGTGCCAGCAGTTACTCAATTGCAGGGGTAGGGGGTGCTTTCTTT; CDR3: CASSYSIAGVGGAFF; J: TRBJ1-1; size: -; V: TRBV6-5; length: 15; D: -
DNA: TGTGCCAGCAGTGTGGCGGGGGATTCACCCCTCCACTTT; CDR3: CASSVAGDSPLHF; J: TRBJ1-6; size: -; V: TRBV2; length: 13; D: -
DNA: TGTGCCAGCAGCGAGGGGACTAGCGGGAGTGTCGCCGGGGAGCTGTTTTTT; CDR3: CASSEGTSGSVAGELFF; J: TRBJ2-2; size: -; V: TRBV9; length: 17; D: TRBD2
DNA: TGCGCCAGCAGCTTCAATAACAGGGGTCGAACCGGGGAGCTGTTTTTT; CDR3: CASSFNNRGRTGELFF; J: TRBJ2-2; size: -; V: TRBV5-1; length: 16; D: TRBD1
DNA: TGTGCCAGCAGTCCAGGGCGAACTGAAGCTTTCTTT; CDR3: CASSPGRTEAFF; J: TRBJ1-1; size: -; V: TRBV12-3/TRBV12-4; length: 12; D: -
DNA: TGTGCCAGCAGTCCCCTAGCGGGAGTTACCGGGGAGCTGTTTTTT; CDR3: CASSPLAGVTGELFF; J: TRBJ2-2; size: -; V: TRBV27; length: 15; D: TRBD2
DNA: TGTGCCAGCAGTTACCCCGGGTCAGGGGCCAACGTCCTGACTTTC; CDR3: CASSYPGSGANVLTF; J: TRBJ2-6; size: -; V: TRBV6-5; length: 15; D: -
DNA: TGCGCCAGCAACCAGGGGACAGGGGGCACTGAAGCTTTCTTT; CDR3: CASNQGTGGTEAFF; J: TRBJ1-1; size: -; V: TRBV5-1; length: 14; D: TRBD1
DNA: TGTGCCAGCAGTTACGTTGGGACAGGCACTGAAGCTTTCTTT; CDR3: CASSYVGTGTEAFF; J: TRBJ1-1; size: -; V: TRBV6-2/TRBV6-3; length: 14; D: TRBD1
DNA: TGTGCCAGCAGTCCCCTGTCCAACACCGGGGAGCTGTTTTTT; CDR3: CASSPLSNTGELFF; J: TRBJ2-2; size: -; V: TRBV27; length: 14; D: -
DNA: TGTGCCAGCAGCCAAGACAACAGGGGGCGCGGCTACACCTTC; CDR3: CASSQDNRGRGYTF; J: TRBJ1-2; size: -; V: TRBV3-1/TRBV3-2; length: 14; D: TRBD1
DNA: TGCGCCAGCAGTGTCGGAGGGACAGGGAGCTCCTATAATTCACCCCTCCACTTT; CDR3: CASSVGGTGSSYNSPLHF; J: TRBJ1-6; size: -; V: TRBV10-2; length: 18; D: TRBD1
DNA: TGTGCCAGCAGCTTCTCACTAGCGGGGGGTCAAAGGTACGAGCAGTACTTC; CDR3: CASSFSLAGGQRYEQYF; J: TRBJ2-7; size: -; V: TRBV7-8; length: 17; D: TRBD2
DNA: TGTGCCAGCAGTTTACGGGGGGAAAGGAATGAGCAGTTCTTC; CDR3: CASSLRGERNEQFF; J: TRBJ2-1; size: -; V: TRBV6-5; length: 14; D: TRBD2
DNA: TGTGCCAGCAGTCCTTCCGGGTCCTATGGCTACACCTTC; CDR3: CASSPSGSYGYTF; J: TRBJ1-2; size: once; V: TRBV3-1/TRBV3-2; length: 13; D: -
DNA: TGCAGTGCTAGCGTTCTAGGTGGCTACACCTTC; CDR3: CSASVLGGYTF; J: TRBJ1-2; size: once; V: TRBV20-1; length: 11; D: -
DNA: TGTGCCAGCAGTGCACAGGGGACTGAAGCTTTCTTT; CDR3: CASSAQGTEAFF; J: TRBJ1-1; size: -; V: TRBV2; length: 12; D: TRBD1
DNA: TGTGCCAGTAGTATAGTTTCGTTAGCCGGGACAATTCAGTACTTC; CDR3: CASSIVSLAGTIQYF; J: TRBJ2-4; size: -; V: TRBV19; length: 15; D: -
DNA: TGTGCCAGCAGCCTTGACTCGTACCAAGAGACCCAGTACTTC; CDR3: CASSLDSYQETQYF; J: TRBJ2-5; size: -; V: TRBV6-2/TRBV6-3; length: 14; D: -
DNA: TGCGCCAGCAGCTTGGAGCCTAGCGGGGGACTGCGTGGGAATGAGCAGTTCTTC; CDR3: CASSLEPSGGLRGNEQFF; J: TRBJ2-1; size: -; V: TRBV5-1; length: 18; D: TRBD2
DNA: TGTGCTAGTGGTCCGAAGGGACAGGCTGGGCACGAGCAGTACTTC; CDR3: CASGPKGQAGHEQYF; J: TRBJ2-7; size: -; V: TRBV12-5; length: 15; D: TRBD1
DNA: TGTGCCAGCAGCCAAACCGGGACAGGGTACCACGAGCAGTACTTC; CDR3: CASSQTGTGYHEQYF; J: TRBJ2-7; size: -; V: TRBV6-5; length: 15; D: TRBD1
DNA: TGTGCCAGCAGTCCCTCCGGCAGGGCTCCCTACGAGCAGTACTTC; CDR3: CASSPSGRAPYEQYF; J: TRBJ2-7; size: -; V: TRBV25-1; length: 15; D: -
DNA: TGTGCCTGGAGGTCACTAGCGGGAGGCTACGAGCAGTACTTC; CDR3: CAWRSLAGGYEQYF; J: TRBJ2-7; size: -; V: TRBV30; length: 14; D: TRBD2
DNA: TGCGCCAGCAGCTCCCAGGGTAAGAACACCGGGGAGCTGTTTTTT; CDR3: CASSSQGKNTGELFF; J: TRBJ2-2; size: -; V: TRBV5-1; length: 15; D: -
DNA: TGTGCCTCCGACAGGGGGCACAACACCGGGGAGCTGTTTTTT; CDR3: CASDRGHNTGELFF; J: TRBJ2-2; size: once; V: TRBV30; length: 14; D: TRBD1
DNA: TGTGCCAGCAGCGAACAGGGGGCTGGTCAGCCCCAGCATTTT; CDR3: CASSEQGAGQPQHF; J: TRBJ1-5; size: -; V: TRBV6-4; length: 14; D: TRBD1
DNA: TGTGCCAGCAGTTACGGGACAGGGGATAACTATGGCTACACCTTC; CDR3: CASSYGTGDNYGYTF; J: TRBJ1-2; size: -; V: TRBV6-5; length: 15; D: TRBD1